This T cell receptor (beta chain) is from a study of control samples from healthy donors and cancer patients. Libraries were prepared by immunoSEQ multiplex PCR; TCRdb keeps only in-frame clonotypes and omits some of them. Here the sample spans approximately 130,000 clones, roughly 90% being singletons. The CDR3 has 16 amino acids. Germline CDR1 and CDR2: MNHEY and SMNVEV (reference sequence). V was clipped by 1 base and J by 1 base, with 10 bases between them. The sequenced sample was blood. The chain is built from TRBV27 and TRBJ2-2, with D tentatively TRBD2 (6 bases). The receptor was derived from a man in his fifties in good health. The CDR3 DNA is TGTGCCAGCAGTTTATATGGGGGAGGGAACACCGGGGAGCTGTTTTTT. It yields the protein CASSLYGGGNTGELFF.